There are many counts of the clone carrying this T cell receptor (beta chain). Antigen: not known. The sample is drawn from a study of T cells in Graves' hyperthyroidism and ophthalmopathy. Study conclusions and caveats: Ophthalmopathy was identified by the model a median around 6 months ahead of onset. Expanded thyroid clonotypes (above 0.001) were mostly also found in blood.

TCR beta CDR3 regions were amplified from RNA. HTBI primers were the set used in a first-round RT-PCR of the TCR CDR3. TCRdb ran MiXCR on the multiplex PCR reads and lists one entry per CDR3 protein. The sample lists roughly 500,000 distinct CDR3 sequences; roughly a quarter were seen once. Disease duration was under 3 months in the ophthalmopathy patients, who also had a Clinical Activity Score of at least 3 and a NOSPECS grade of at least 4. This sample holds PBMCs from 8 to 10 ml fresh peripheral blood. The CDR3 runs 16 residues. The ends were cut back, 6 bases at V and 6 bases at J, with 23 bases in the middle. Germline CDR1 reads SNHLY; CDR2 reads FYNNEI.

This sequence originates from a woman in her 30s with Graves' ophthalmopathy. The chain couples TRBV2 to TRBJ1-1; weak D call: TRBD1 (5 bases). The material sequenced was blood. The CDR3 region has the DNA TGTGCCAGCAGCGTAGAAGGGACTCTCTTAGGAGCTGAAGCTTTCTTT. Translation gives CASSVEGTLLGAEAFF.